Included here is one T cell receptor beta chain sequence, with context. What it binds is not known. Data came from immunoSEQ multiplex PCR; TCRdb stores just in-frame clones and leaves some out. The sample lists 90,000 to 120,000 clones, about 88% seen once, with about 0.9% in the top ten. This sample was included in a study of graft-versus-host responses after intestinal transplantation. Study as a whole: Recipients had transplants, and these were multivisceral, liver-intestinal, or isolated intestinal. Each patient got anti-thymocyte globulin induction, then tacrolimus and steroids for about 3 years.

Trimming shortened V by 3 bases and J by 8 bases, and 17 bases separated the two germline ends. The CDR3 covers 15 residues. Germline V CDR1 and CDR2: LNHDA, SQIVND (reference sequence). This receptor was identified in a human donor who received an intestinal transplant. The J gene is TRBJ2-1, the V gene TRBV19, with a weak D call TRBD2 (6 bases). The sequencing here drew on unstimulated CD4+ T cells sorted from spleen or lymph node cells, taken before intestinal transplant. The CDR3 DNA follows: TGTGCCAGTAGTATGCCTAGCGTGGGGAAGTATGAGCAGTTCTTC. This sequence encodes CASSMPSVGKYEQFF.